This T cell receptor (beta chain) originates from a study of monozygotic twins with inflammatory bowel disease. Incorporation of UMIs carrying a 6-nucleotide sample barcode was performed by template switching. Following a re-call of the 5' RACE reads, TCRdb has one entry per CDR3 protein and lacks DNA. This listing includes around 40,000 distinct CDR3 sequences. Germline assignment: CDR1 ENHRY and CDR2 SYGVKD. The CDR3 is made up of 16 amino acids. The chain recombines TRBV10-3 with TRBJ1-3. This TCR was sampled from a human donor with ulcerative colitis or Crohn's disease, or a healthy co-twin of an affected twin (not recorded which). The sample consisted of blood. This CDR3 reads CAISESGPSSGNTIYF.